A single sample gave rise to the 21 T cell receptor beta chains below, sequenced in a study of blood T cell repertoires in COVID-19 (dated by TCRdb to 2018 to 2020). The library was built by means of the immunoSEQ multiplex PCR assay. Here the immuneACCESS table is served through TCRdb, limited to in-frame sequences with V and J called. Missing clones are a known gap in these copies; in checked studies unresolved V genes cover under half, and the rest lacks a known reason. The sample profile shows some 140,000 clones; approximately 79% of them were found once. Roughly 2.3% of the sample is in the top ten clones. The sequenced sample consisted of PBMCs or T cells enriched from blood (not recorded which). All receptors come from a man aged 40-49 years with acute COVID-19.

This clone was detected only a few times. The chain employs TRBV10-2 and TRBJ2-5, with a tentative D call TRBD1 (8 bases). The germline V gene encodes CDR1 WSHSY and CDR2 SAAADI. Trimming cost V 4 bases and J 3 bases, with 12 bases left between them. CDR3 length: 14 amino acids. CDR3 in DNA: TGCGCCAGCAGTGGTACAGGGGGGGAAGAGACCCAGTACTTC. Translated, it gives CASSGTGGEETQYF.

The genes are TRBV2 and TRBJ1-1; D remains ambiguous. The CDR3 has 14 residues. V was clipped by 5 bases and J by 0 bases, with 10 bases between them. CDR1 is SNHLY, CDR2 FYNNEI, per germline. In DNA, the CDR3 is TGTGCCAGCAGTTACAGCTCCGTGAACACTGAAGCTTTCTTT. Residues: CASSYSSVNTEAFF.

J is TRBJ2-5 and V is TRBV14, with D possibly matching TRBD2 (6 bases). CDR1 SGHDN and CDR2 FVKESK come from the germline V gene. The CDR3 runs 15 residues. Between the trimmed V and J ends, which lost 7 bases and 0 bases, there was a span of 15 bases. The CDR3 DNA is TGTGCCAGCACACCCGCCCGGGGGTACCAAGAGACCCAGTACTTC. As protein: CASTPARGYQETQYF.

V and J are TRBV3-1 (or the pseudogene TRBV3-2) and TRBJ2-3; a possible D gene is TRBD1 (6 bases). The CDR3 loop spans 17 amino acids. V was cut by 4 bases and J by 0 bases, with 17 bases left in between. Germline assignment: CDR1 LGHDT and CDR2 YNNKEL (reference sequence). CDR3 amino acids: CASSPTLQGKSTDTQYF. In nucleotides, the CDR3 is TGTGCCAGCAGCCCTACTTTACAGGGTAAGAGCACAGATACGCAGTATTTT.

About this clone itself: Other DNA sequences from this sample encode an identical CDR3 as well. The rearrangement links TRBV7-8 to TRBJ2-5, with 12 bases aligning to TRBD2. Germline-derived CDR1 and CDR2 are SGHVS and FQNEAQ. The CDR3 consists of 16 residues. The V gene end was trimmed by 2 bases and the J gene end by 5 bases; junction bases not matched to a gene: 6. In nucleotides, the CDR3 is TGTGCCAGCAGCTTACAAACTAGCGGGGGGATGGAGACCCAGTACTTC. As protein: CASSLQTSGGMETQYF.

This chain joins TRBV11-2 and TRBJ1-1, with 7 bases identical to TRBD1. The CDR3 sequence is 12 residues long. J gave up 5 bases and V 5 bases, and 2 bases lay outside the gene matches. Germline V gene data show CDR1 as SGHAT and CDR2 as FQNNGV. The CDR3 DNA follows: TGTGCCAGCAGCCCACAGGGGACTGAAGCTTTCTTT. Amino acids: CASSPQGTEAFF.

The chain combines TRBV5-6 with TRBJ2-7, with 8 bases matching TRBD2. Trimming cost V 1 base and J 5 bases; bases outside gene matches: 5. Germline-derived CDR1 and CDR2 are SGHDT and YYEEEE. The CDR3 is 14 amino acids. The CDR3 DNA follows: TGTGCCAGCAGCTTGCGCGGCGGGGGGCACGAGCAGTACTTC. It is translated as CASSLRGGGHEQYF. Complete variable domain (other parts from reference TRBV5-6 and TRBJ2-7): DAGVTQSPTHLIKTRGQQVTLRCSPKSGHDTVSWYQQALGQGPQFIFQYYEEEERQRGNFPDRFSGHQFPNYSSELNVNALLLGDSALYLCASSLRGGGHEQYFGPGTRLTVT.

The chain employs TRBV19 and TRBJ2-6; 7 bases are a match to TRBD1. The V gene end was trimmed by 7 bases and the J gene end by 0 bases; junction bases not matched to a gene: 9. Per germline, CDR1 LNHDA and CDR2 SQIVND (reference sequence). The length of the CDR3 is 17 residues. The CDR3 nucleotides read TGTGCCAGTAAATCTCGGACAGGCGCCTCTGGGGCCAACGTCCTGACTTTC. Amino acids: CASKSRTGASGANVLTF.

The rearrangement uses TRBV6-5 and TRBJ1-3; D remains ambiguous. Germline values: CDR1 MNHEY, CDR2 SVGAGI. The CDR3 runs to 15 residues. V lost 6 bases to trimming and J lost 0 bases, with 12 bases between them. This chain's CDR3 is CASRPDSYSGNTIYF. In DNA, the CDR3 is TGTGCCAGCAGACCGGACTCGTACTCTGGAAACACCATATATTTT.

The chain combines TRBV5-5 with TRBJ2-1; TRBD1 matches at 7 bases. Germline values: CDR1 SGHKS, CDR2 YYEKEE (reference sequence). This CDR3 comprises 15 residues. Losses at the gene ends were 3 bases for V and 2 bases for J; bases not matched to a gene: 5. The CDR3 region has the DNA TGTGCCAGCAGCTCGACAGGGATGACCTACAATGAGCAGTTCTTC. It specifies CASSSTGMTYNEQFF.

This chain uses TRBV3-1 (or the pseudogene TRBV3-2) with TRBJ2-5, with TRBD2 matching 7 bases. Germline CDR1 reads LGHDT; CDR2 reads YNNKEL (reference sequence). This CDR3 spans 14 amino acids. The V segment lost 6 bases and the J segment 4 bases; nucleotides outside the gene matches: 8. DNA of the CDR3: TGTGCCAGCAGAGACCCAGCGGGGTTAGAGACCCAGTACTTC. As protein: CASRDPAGLETQYF.

This clone appeared once. The chain links TRBV27 to TRBJ1-6; D remains ambiguous. The CDR3 has 14 amino acids. Trimming removed 2 bases from V and 9 bases from J, with 11 bases in between. Per germline, CDR1 MNHEY and CDR2 SMNVEV (reference sequence). The CDR3 loop is CASSLRRDGSPLHF. In DNA form, the CDR3 reads TGTGCCAGCAGTTTACGGAGGGATGGTTCACCCCTCCACTTT.

The genes are TRBV6-1 and TRBJ1-5; tentatively, D is TRBD1 (5 bases). The V gene lost 4 bases and the J gene lost 1 base, with 14 bases spanning the gap. The germline gives CDR1 MNHNS, CDR2 SASEGT. This CDR3 spans 16 amino acids. The DNA for the CDR3 is TGTGCCAGCAGTGTCTCAGGGTTGGGGAGCAATCAGCCCCAGCATTTT. This codes for CASSVSGLGSNQPQHF.

This clone occurred once. This chain connects TRBV15 to TRBJ1-5; TRBD1 matches 7 bases. V lost 1 base and J lost 0; bases outside the gene matches: 6. The CDR3 is 17 residues long. The germline V gene has CDR1 LNHNV and CDR2 YYDKDF (reference sequence). This chain's CDR3 is CATSRGGQSFSNQPQHF. The CDR3 DNA sequence: TGTGCCACCAGCAGAGGGGGACAGTCCTTTAGCAATCAGCCCCAGCATTTT.

The count of this clone is one. The chain carries TRBV6-1 and TRBJ1-2, with D perhaps TRBD1 (6 bases). Trimming stripped 2 bases from V and 2 bases from J, with 15 bases between. This CDR3 is built from 16 residues. Germline values: CDR1 MNHNS, CDR2 SASEGT. The CDR3 region is CASSESLWGGNYGYTF. DNA of the CDR3: TGTGCCAGCAGTGAATCCCTTTGGGGGGGCAACTATGGCTACACCTTC.

This chain joins TRBV4-2 and TRBJ2-5, with TRBD2 identical over 9 bases. Trimming at V came to 4 bases and at J to 1 base, leaving 7 bases not matched to a gene. This CDR3 is built from 16 residues. Per the germline V gene, CDR1 is LGHNA and CDR2 is YNFKEQ. The CDR3: CASSLVASGVQETQYF. The CDR3 region has the DNA TGTGCCAGCAGCCTAGTGGCTAGCGGGGTCCAAGAGACCCAGTACTTC.

The chain carries TRBV18 and TRBJ1-1, with 11 positions matching TRBD1. The germline gives CDR1 KGHSH, CDR2 LQKENI. V was pared by 4 bases and J by 0 bases, with 4 bases of the junction left unmatched. The length of the CDR3 is 16 residues. The CDR3 sequence is CASSRGQGAMNTEAFF. The CDR3 DNA is TGTGCCAGCTCACGCGGACAGGGGGCAATGAACACTGAAGCTTTCTTT.

The chain carries TRBV7-2 and TRBJ1-3; TRBD1 matches at 11 bases. Germline V gene sequence: CDR1 SGHTA, CDR2 FQGNSA. V dropped 5 bases and J dropped 9; count of bases not matched to a gene: 9. The CDR3 runs to 15 residues. CDR3 region: CASSRLDRGPLTIYF. For the CDR3, the DNA is TGTGCCAGCAGCCGTCTGGACAGGGGGCCCCTCACCATATATTTT. The variable domain in full, completed from reference TRBV7-2 and TRBJ1-3, reads GAGVSQSPSNKVTEKGKDVELRCDPISGHTALYWYRQSLGQGLEFLIYFQGNSAPDKSGLPSDRFSAERTGGSVSTLTIQRTQQEDSAVYLCASSRLDRGPLTIYFGEGSWLTVV.

There are a few counts of this clone. In nucleotides, the CDR3 is TGTGCCAGCTCACAGGGACTAGCGGGAGACAATGAGCAGTTCTTC. It specifies CASSQGLAGDNEQFF. The chain uses TRBV18 and TRBJ2-1, with 14 bases that match TRBD2. CDR3 length equals 15 residues. CDR1 KGHSH and CDR2 LQKENI come from the germline V gene. J was trimmed by 5 bases and V by 4 bases; bases with no gene match: 1.

This chain connects TRBV10-3 to TRBJ2-3; D is ambiguous. The V gene lost 6 bases and the J gene lost 2 bases, with 12 bases spanning the gap. Germline V lookup: CDR1 ENHRY, CDR2 SYGVKD. The CDR3 covers 14 residues. The CDR3 nucleotides read TGTGCCATCAGACGTGACTCCTCCACAGATACGCAGTATTTT. Translated: CAIRRDSSTDTQYF.

This clone appeared once. This chain links TRBV11-2 with TRBJ1-1, with 7 bases that match TRBD1. This CDR3 is built from 18 residues. The V gene's germline CDR1 is SGHAT and CDR2 FQNNGV. J gave up 0 bases and V 6 bases, and 16 bases lay outside the gene matches. In DNA form, the CDR3 reads TGTGCCAGCAGGTCAACAAGACTTCTAGGGGGCATGAACACTGAAGCTTTCTTT. This sequence encodes CASRSTRLLGGMNTEAFF.